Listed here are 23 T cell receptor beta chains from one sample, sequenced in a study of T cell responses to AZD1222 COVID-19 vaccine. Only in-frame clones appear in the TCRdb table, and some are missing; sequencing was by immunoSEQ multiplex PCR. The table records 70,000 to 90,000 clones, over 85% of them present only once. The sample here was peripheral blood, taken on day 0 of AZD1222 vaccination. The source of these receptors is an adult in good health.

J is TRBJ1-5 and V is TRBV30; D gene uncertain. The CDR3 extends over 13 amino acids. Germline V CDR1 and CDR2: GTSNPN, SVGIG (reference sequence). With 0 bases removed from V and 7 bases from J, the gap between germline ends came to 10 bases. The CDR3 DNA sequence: TGTGCCTGGAGTGTCAGCGGAGGACAGCCCCAGCATTTT. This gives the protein CAWSVSGGQPQHF.

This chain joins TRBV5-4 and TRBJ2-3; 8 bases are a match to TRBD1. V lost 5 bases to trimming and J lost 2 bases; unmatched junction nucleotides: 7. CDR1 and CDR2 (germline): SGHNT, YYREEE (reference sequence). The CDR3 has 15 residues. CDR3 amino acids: CASSLTGVTTDTQYF. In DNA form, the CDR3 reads TGTGCCAGCAGTCTGACAGGGGTAACCACAGATACGCAGTATTTT.

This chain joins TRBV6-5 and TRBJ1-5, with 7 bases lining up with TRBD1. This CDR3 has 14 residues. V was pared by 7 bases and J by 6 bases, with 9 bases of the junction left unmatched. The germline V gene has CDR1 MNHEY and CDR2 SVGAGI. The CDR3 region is CASNVNRGGQPQHF. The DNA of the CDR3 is TGTGCCAGCAATGTAAACAGGGGTGGTCAGCCCCAGCATTTT.

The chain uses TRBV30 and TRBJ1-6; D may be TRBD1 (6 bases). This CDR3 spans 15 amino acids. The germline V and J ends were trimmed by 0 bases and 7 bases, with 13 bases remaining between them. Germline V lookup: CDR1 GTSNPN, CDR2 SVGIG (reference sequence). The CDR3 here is CAWSVQGRSNSPLHF. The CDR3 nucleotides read TGTGCCTGGAGTGTACAGGGACGCTCGAATTCACCCCTCCACTTT. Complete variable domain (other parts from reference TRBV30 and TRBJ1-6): SQTIHQWPATLVQPVGSPLSLECTVEGTSNPNLYWYRQAAGRGLQLLFYSVGIGQISSEVPQNLSASRPQDRQFILSSKKLLLSDSGFYLCAWSVQGRSNSPLHFGNGTRLTVT.

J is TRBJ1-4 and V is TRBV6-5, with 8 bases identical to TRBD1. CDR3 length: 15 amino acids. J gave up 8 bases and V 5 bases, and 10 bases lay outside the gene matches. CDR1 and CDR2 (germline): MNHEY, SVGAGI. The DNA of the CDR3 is TGTGCCAGCAGTAGGGGGGACAGGAGTAGAGAAAAACTGTTTTTT. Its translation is CASSRGDRSREKLFF.

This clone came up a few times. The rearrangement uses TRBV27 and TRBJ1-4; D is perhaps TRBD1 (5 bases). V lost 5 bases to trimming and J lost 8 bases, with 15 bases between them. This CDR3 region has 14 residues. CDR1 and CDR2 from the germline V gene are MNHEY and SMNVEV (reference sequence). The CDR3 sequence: CASSPPGRGEKLFF. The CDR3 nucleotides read TGTGCCAGCAGTCCCCCGGGACGAGGGGAAAAACTGTTTTTT.

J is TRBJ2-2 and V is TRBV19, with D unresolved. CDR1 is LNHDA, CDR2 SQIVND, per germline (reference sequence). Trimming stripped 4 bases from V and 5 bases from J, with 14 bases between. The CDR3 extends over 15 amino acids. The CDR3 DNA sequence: TGTGCCAGTAGTACGGCGTTTGAATCGACCGGGGAGCTGTTTTTT. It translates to CASSTAFESTGELFF.

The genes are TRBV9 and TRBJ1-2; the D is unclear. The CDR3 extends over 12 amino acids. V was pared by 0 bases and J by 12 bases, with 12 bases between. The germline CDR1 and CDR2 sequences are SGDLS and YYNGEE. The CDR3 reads CASSVAEGRDTF. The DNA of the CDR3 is TGTGCCAGCAGCGTAGCAGAGGGCCGGGACACCTTC.

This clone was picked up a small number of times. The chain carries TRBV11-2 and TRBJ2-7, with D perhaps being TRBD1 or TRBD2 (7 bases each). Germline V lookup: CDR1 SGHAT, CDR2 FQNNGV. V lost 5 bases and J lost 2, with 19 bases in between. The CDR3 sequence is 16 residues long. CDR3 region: CASSARGQAGAYEQYF. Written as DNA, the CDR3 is TGTGCCAGCAGCGCCCGTGGACAGGCGGGAGCCTACGAGCAGTACTTC.

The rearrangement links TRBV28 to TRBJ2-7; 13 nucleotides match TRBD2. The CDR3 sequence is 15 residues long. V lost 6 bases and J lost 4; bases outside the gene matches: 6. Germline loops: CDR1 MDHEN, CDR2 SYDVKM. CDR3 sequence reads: CASSRGTSGKYEQYF. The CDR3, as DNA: TGTGCCAGCAGCCGGGGGACTAGCGGGAAGTACGAGCAGTACTTC.

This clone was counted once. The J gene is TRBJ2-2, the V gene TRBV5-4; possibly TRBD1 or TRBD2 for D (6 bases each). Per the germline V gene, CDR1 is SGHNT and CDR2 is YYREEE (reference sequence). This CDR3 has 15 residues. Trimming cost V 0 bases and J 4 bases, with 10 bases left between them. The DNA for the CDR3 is TGTGCCAGCAGCTTGGACGGGGGCGGCACCGGGGAGCTGTTTTTT. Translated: CASSLDGGGTGELFF. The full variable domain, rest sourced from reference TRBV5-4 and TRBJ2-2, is ETGVTQSPTHLIKTRGQQVTLRCSSQSGHNTVSWYQQALGQGPQFIFQYYREEENGRGNFPPRFSGLQFPNYSSELNVNALELDDSALYLCASSLDGGGTGELFFGEGSRLTVL.

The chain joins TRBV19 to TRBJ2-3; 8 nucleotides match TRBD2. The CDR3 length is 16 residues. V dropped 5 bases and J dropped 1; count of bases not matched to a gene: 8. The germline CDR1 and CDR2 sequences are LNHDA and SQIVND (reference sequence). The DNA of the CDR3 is TGTGCCAGTAGTCCTACTCGCGGGGGGCGCACAGATACGCAGTATTTT. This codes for CASSPTRGGRTDTQYF.

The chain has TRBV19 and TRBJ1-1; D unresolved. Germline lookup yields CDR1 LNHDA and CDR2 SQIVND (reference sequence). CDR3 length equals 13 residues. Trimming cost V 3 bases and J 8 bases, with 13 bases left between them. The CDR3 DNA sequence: TGTGCCAGTAGTATTTCACGAATGGGGGAAGCTTTCTTT. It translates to CASSISRMGEAFF.

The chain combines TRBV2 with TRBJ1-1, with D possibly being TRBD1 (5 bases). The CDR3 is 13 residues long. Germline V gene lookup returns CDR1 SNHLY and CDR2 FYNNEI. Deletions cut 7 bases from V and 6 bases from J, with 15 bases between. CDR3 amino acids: CASITQGLAEAFF. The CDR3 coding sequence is TGTGCCAGCATCACCCAGGGTCTCGCTGAAGCTTTCTTT.

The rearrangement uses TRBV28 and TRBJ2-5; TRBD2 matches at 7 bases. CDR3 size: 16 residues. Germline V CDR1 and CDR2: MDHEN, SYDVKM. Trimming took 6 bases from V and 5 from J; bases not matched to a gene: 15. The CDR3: CASSPSSAGEWETQYF. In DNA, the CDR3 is TGTGCCAGCAGCCCCTCTTCGGCGGGAGAGTGGGAGACCCAGTACTTC.

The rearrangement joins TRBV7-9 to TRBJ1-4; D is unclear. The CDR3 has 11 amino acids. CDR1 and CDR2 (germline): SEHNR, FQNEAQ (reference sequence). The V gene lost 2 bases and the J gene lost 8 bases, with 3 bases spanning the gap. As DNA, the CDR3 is TGTGCCAGCAGCTTAAAGGAAAAACTGTTTTTT. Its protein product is CASSLKEKLFF.

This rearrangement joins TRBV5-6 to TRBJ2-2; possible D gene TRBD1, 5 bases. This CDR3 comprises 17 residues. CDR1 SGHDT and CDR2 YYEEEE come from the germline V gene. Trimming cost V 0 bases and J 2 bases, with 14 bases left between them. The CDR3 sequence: CASSLDWSGPNTGELFF. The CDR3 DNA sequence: TGTGCCAGCAGCTTGGACTGGTCAGGGCCAAACACCGGGGAGCTGTTTTTT.

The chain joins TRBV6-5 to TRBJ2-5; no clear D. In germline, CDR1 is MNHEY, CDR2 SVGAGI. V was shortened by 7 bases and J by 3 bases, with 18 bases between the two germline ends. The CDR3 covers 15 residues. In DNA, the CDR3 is TGTGCCAGCACCCTGACCGGACCAGCCAAAGAGACCCAGTACTTC. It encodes CASTLTGPAKETQYF.

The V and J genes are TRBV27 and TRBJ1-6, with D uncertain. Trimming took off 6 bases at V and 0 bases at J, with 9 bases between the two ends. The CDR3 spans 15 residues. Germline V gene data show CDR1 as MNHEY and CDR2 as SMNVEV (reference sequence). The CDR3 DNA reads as TGTGCCAGCAGCGTTGGCTTCTCCTATAATTCACCCCTCCACTTT. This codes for CASSVGFSYNSPLHF.

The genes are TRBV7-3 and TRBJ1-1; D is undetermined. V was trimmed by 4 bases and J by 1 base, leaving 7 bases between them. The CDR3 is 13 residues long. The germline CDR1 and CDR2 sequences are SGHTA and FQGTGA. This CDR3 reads CASSSTQNTEAFF. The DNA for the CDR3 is TGTGCCAGCAGCTCAACCCAGAACACTGAAGCTTTCTTT. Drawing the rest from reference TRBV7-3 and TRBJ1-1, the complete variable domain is GAGVSQTPSNKVTEKGKYVELRCDPISGHTALYWYRQSLGQGPEFLIYFQGTGAADDSGLPNDRFFAVRPEGSVSTLKIQRTERGDSAVYLCASSSTQNTEAFFGQGTRLTVV.

Written as DNA, the CDR3 is TGTGCCAGCAGTGAAGTTTGGGCAGAGAATCAGCCCCAGCATTTT. Its translation is CASSEVWAENQPQHF. The chain uses TRBV2 and TRBJ1-5; D unresolved. There are 15 residues in the CDR3. Germline V gives CDR1 SNHLY, CDR2 FYNNEI. The V end lost 1 base, the J end lost 4 bases, and 11 bases lay between the germline ends.

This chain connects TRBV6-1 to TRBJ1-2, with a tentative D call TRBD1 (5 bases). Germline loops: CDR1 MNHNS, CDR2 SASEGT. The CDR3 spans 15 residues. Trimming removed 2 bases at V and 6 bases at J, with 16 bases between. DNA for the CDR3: TGTGCCAGCAGTGAAATGGGTGGAGTAGGGGATGGCTACACCTTC. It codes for CASSEMGGVGDGYTF.

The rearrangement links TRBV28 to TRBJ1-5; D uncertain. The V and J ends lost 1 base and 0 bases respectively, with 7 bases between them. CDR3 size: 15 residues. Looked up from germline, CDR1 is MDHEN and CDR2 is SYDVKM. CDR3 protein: CASSLLGSSNQPQHF. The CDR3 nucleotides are TGTGCCAGCAGTTTATTAGGGTCTAGCAATCAGCCCCAGCATTTT. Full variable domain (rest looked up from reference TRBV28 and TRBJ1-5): DVKVTQSSRYLVKRTGEKVFLECVQDMDHENMFWYRQDPGLGLRLIYFSYDVKMKEKGDIPEGYSVSREKKERFSLILESASTNQTSMYLCASSLLGSSNQPQHFGDGTRLSIL.